The subject of this entry is one T cell receptor beta chain. The data originate from a study of cytomegalovirus exposure and HLA in healthy donors. Study-wide background: Around 80 million unique TCRs from HLA-typed donors were held in an early data release.

It was with 60 Vbeta and 13 Jbeta primers that the PCR ran. TCRdb's copy holds only in-frame clones and misses some; the assay was immunoSEQ multiplex PCR. The sample has over 85,000 clones; approximately 77% are singletons. The CDR3 loop spans 14 amino acids. The germline V and J ends were trimmed by 4 bases and 5 bases, with 15 bases remaining between them. Germline V gene lookup returns CDR1 SNHLY and CDR2 FYNNEI. The TCR originated in a male donor in good health and CMV-seropositive. V usage is TRBV2 and J usage is TRBJ2-7; D is possibly TRBD1 (6 bases). Sequencing was done on a sample of PBMCs. CDR3 sequence reads: CASSAGSGDNEQYF. The CDR3 nucleotides read TGTGCCAGCAGTGCTGGATCAGGGGACAACGAGCAGTACTTC.